Listed below are T cell receptor beta chains from one sample, sequenced in a study of T cell changes during pregnancy in multiple sclerosis. The method was immunoSEQ multiplex PCR; TCRdb's version includes in-frame clones alone and lacks a portion of them. The table shows 50,000 or so clones, with about 92% occurring only once. The starting material was peripheral blood, obtained in the second trimester of pregnancy. Every receptor here comes from a female donor with multiple sclerosis, enrolled in a pregnancy study. Each CDR3 is given without its conserved first and last residue. Fields, in order: J gene, V gene, clone size, CDR3 protein. Size is omitted from some rows. Given values are once, few, many or a class for expanded clones.

>TRBJ2-1|TRBV11-2|NA
ASSFYGTRYDNEQF
>TRBJ1-5|TRBV5-1|NA
ASSLDPVTLDRVGQPQH
>TRBJ2-3|TRBV29-1|NA
SVEGTAGGLTDTQY
>TRBJ1-1|TRBV25-1|NA
ASSRIQGRGEAF
>TRBJ2-3|TRBV5-4|NA
ASSFPSGRAADTQY
>TRBJ2-6|TRBV11-2|NA
ASSTGRGGSGANVLT
>TRBJ1-3|TRBV18|NA
AVGQGAGNTIY
>TRBJ1-1|TRBV27|NA
ASVTRTGGFHTEAF
>TRBJ1-2|TRBV29-1|NA
SVIDRGDYGYT
>TRBJ2-4|TRBV10-2|NA
ASSGLAGGSGAKNIQY
>TRBJ2-1|TRBV11-3|NA
ASSLETSGRNEQF
>TRBJ2-1|TRBV7-3|NA
ASSPGGSNEQF
>TRBJ1-1|TRBV25-1|NA
ASSELIDTEAF
>TRBJ1-2|TRBV4-2|NA
ASSQDAGGVNYGYT
>TRBJ2-3|TRBV6-6|NA
ASSYSNTDTQY
>TRBJ1-1|TRBV19|NA
ASSMRQGNTEAF
>TRBJ2-5|TRBV29-1|NA
SVFPQENQETQY
>TRBJ2-1|TRBV15|once
ATSRDLRGFGRSYNEQF
>TRBJ2-1|TRBV5-5|NA
ASTPPGLGTGEQF
>TRBJ2-1|TRBV4-2|NA
ASSQGTSGSYNEQF
>TRBJ2-7|TRBV6-5|once
ASSLQGNEQY
>TRBJ2-1|TRBV27|NA
ASSLGSSYNEQF
>TRBJ2-7|TRBV28|once
ASSFRGDSYEQY
>TRBJ2-7|TRBV4-3|NA
ASSQGINERPYEQY
>TRBJ2-5|TRBV7-9|NA
ASSLGGPSLQETQY
>TRBJ2-1|TRBV27|NA
ASSLNGRAYNEQF
>TRBJ2-5|TRBV6-1|NA
ASSEARGTIPYQETQY
>TRBJ1-4|TRBV7-2|NA
ASSPRGQGLF
>TRBJ1-2|TRBV14|NA
ASSQDGGPPASGYT
>TRBJ2-1|TRBV7-3|NA
ASSLTKDMLNEQF
>TRBJ2-7|TRBV18|NA
ASSTDRGNYEQY
>TRBJ2-7|TRBV7-6|NA
ASSSRTGLSYEQY
>TRBJ2-7|TRBV28|NA
ASSEDRGQAYEQY
>TRBJ1-2|TRBV7-9|NA
ASSLDITADDDGYT
>TRBJ2-5|TRBV19|NA
ASSIGTRKDETQY
>TRBJ2-3|TRBV9|NA
AGQIGTSGRNSSTDTQY
>TRBJ2-3|TRBV6-1|NA
ATNTRGRADTQY
>TRBJ1-3|TRBV7-9|NA
ASSSGQGALSGNTIY
>TRBJ2-5|TRBV27|NA
ASSFGTGMGETQY
>TRBJ2-7|TRBV27|NA
ASSLLAGGSSYEQY
>TRBJ1-1|TRBV7-2|NA
ASSPVWRNTEAF
>TRBJ2-1|TRBV4-3|NA
ASSLSLAGGEQF